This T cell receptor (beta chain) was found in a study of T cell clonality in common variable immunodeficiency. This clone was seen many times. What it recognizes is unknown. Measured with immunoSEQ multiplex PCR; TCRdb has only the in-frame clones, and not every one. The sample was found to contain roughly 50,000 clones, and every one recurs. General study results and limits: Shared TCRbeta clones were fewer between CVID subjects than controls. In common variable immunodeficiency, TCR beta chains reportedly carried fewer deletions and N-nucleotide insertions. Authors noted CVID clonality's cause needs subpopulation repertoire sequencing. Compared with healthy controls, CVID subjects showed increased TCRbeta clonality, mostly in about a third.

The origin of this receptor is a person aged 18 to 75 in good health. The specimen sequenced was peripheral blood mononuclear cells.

Partial CDR3 DNA: TGTGCCAGCAGCCAAGAAGAGCGGGAGGAAGCCCCCTACGAG. It codes for CASSQEEREEAPYE. The whole CDR3 protein reads CASSQEEREEAPYEQYF. The genes are TRBV4-2 and TRBJ2-7; 9 bases fit TRBD2. The read is 3 residues too short to cover the CDR3 end, so that end is filled in from the germline J gene. Germline V lookup: CDR1 LGHNA, CDR2 YNFKEQ. With V trimmed by 0 bases and J by 2 bases, 8 bases remained unmatched. CDR3 length: 17 residues.